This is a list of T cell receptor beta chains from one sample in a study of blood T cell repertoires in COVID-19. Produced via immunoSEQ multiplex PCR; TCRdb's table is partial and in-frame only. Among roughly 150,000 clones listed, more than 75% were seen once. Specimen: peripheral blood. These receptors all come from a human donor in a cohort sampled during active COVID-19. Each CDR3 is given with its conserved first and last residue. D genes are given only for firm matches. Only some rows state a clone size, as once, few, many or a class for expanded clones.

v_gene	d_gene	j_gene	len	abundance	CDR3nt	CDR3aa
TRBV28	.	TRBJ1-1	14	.	TGTGCCAGCACCTTACAGGGTGGGAACACTGAAGCTTTCTTT	CASTLQGGNTEAFF
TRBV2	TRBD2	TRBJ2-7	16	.	TGTGCCAGCAGTGAAGCATGGACTAGCGGCAACTACGAGCAGTACTTC	CASSEAWTSGNYEQYF
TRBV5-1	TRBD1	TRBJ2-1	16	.	TGCGCCAGCAGAACAAGGACAGGGGTCGCAGTCAATGAGCAGTTCTTC	CASRTRTGVAVNEQFF
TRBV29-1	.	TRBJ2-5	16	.	TGCAGCGTTGAAAGGGGGTTGGGAGGGCCTCAAGAGACCCAGTACTTC	CSVERGLGGPQETQYF
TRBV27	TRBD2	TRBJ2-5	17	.	TGTGCCAGCAGGACATTACGGGGGGGTCAAATCGTGGAGACCCAGTACTTC	CASRTLRGGQIVETQYF
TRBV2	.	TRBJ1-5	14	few	TGTGCCAGCAGTGTGGAGAGGGTAAATCAGCCCCAGCATTTT	CASSVERVNQPQHF
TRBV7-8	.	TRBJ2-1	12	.	TGTGCCAGCAGCTTTTCAGGACAGAAGCAGTTCTTC	CASSFSGQKQFF
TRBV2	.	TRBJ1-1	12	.	TGTGCCAGCAGCTTACATGAGGCTGAAGCTTTCTTT	CASSLHEAEAFF
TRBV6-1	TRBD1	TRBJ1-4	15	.	TGTGCCAGCAGTGAAGGTTATGGGACAGAGGAAAAACTGTTTTTT	CASSEGYGTEEKLFF
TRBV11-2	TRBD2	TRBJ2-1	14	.	TGTGCCAGCAGCCGACTAGCGGATTACAATGAGCAGTTCTTC	CASSRLADYNEQFF
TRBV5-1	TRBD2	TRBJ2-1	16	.	TGCGCCAGCAGTTCCTCGCTAGCGGGCTCCTACAATGAGCAGTTCTTC	CASSSSLAGSYNEQFF
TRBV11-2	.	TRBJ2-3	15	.	TGTGCCAGCAGCTTAGCCGGGACAAGCACAGATACGCAGTATTTT	CASSLAGTSTDTQYF
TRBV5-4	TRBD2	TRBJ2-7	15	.	TGTGCCAGCAGCTTGGCGGGGAGGGTCGGCGACGAGCAGTACTTC	CASSLAGRVGDEQYF
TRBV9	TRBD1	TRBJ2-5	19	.	TGTGCCAGCAGCGCCCGGGACAGGGGGCATAGCGGGAGAATGGAGACCCAGTACTTC	CASSARDRGHSGRMETQYF
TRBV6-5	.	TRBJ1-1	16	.	TGTGCCAGCAGTTACCCAGGTAATCTTGGGAACACTGAAGCTTTCTTT	CASSYPGNLGNTEAFF
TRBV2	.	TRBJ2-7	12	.	TGTGCCAGCAGTGCTGACAGTTACGAGCAGTACTTC	CASSADSYEQYF
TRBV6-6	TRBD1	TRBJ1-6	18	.	TGTGCCAGCAGTCCGGACAGGGGAAGCAGTGGATCAAATTCACCCCTCCACTTT	CASSPDRGSSGSNSPLHF
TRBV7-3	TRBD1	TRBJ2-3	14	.	TGTGCCAGCAGCCGGACAGGGGGCACAGATACGCAGTATTTT	CASSRTGGTDTQYF
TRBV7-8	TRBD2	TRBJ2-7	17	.	TGTGCCAGCAGCTTAGCCCGGGACTACATAACGCACTACGAGCAGTACTTC	CASSLARDYITHYEQYF
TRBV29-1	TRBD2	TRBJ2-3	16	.	TGCAGCGGTTGGGCGGGGGGGATCACTAGCACAGATACGCAGTATTTT	CSGWAGGITSTDTQYF
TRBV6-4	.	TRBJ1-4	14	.	TGTGCCAGCAGTGACTCTTTGTTTAGCGGAAAACTGTTTTTT	CASSDSLFSGKLFF
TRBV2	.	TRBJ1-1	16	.	TGTGCCAGCAGGAGACTCCGACAGCTTTCTAACACTGAAGCTTTCTTT	CASRRLRQLSNTEAFF